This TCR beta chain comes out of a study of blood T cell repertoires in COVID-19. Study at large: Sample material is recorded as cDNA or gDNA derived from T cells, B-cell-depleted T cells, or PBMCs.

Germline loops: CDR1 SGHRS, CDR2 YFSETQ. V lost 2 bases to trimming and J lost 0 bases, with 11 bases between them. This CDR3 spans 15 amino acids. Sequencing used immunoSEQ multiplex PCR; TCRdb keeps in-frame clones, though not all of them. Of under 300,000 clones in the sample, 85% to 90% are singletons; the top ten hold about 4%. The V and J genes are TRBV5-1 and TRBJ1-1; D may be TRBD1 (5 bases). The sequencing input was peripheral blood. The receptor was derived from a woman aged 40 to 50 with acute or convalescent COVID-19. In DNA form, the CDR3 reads TGCGCCAGCAGCTTTGATGCAGGGATGAACACTGAAGCTTTCTTT. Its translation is CASSFDAGMNTEAFF.